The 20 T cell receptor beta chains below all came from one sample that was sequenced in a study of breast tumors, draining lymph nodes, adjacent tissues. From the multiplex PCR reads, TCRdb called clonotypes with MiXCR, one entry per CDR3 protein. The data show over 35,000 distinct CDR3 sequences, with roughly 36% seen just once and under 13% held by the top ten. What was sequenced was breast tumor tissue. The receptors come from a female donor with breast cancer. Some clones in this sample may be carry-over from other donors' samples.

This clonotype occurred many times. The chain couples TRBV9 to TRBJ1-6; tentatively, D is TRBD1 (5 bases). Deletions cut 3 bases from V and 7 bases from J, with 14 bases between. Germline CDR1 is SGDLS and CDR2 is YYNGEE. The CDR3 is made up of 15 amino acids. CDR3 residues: CASSAHGTENSPLHF. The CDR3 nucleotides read TGTGCCAGCAGCGCCCACGGGACGGAAAATTCACCCCTCCACTTT.

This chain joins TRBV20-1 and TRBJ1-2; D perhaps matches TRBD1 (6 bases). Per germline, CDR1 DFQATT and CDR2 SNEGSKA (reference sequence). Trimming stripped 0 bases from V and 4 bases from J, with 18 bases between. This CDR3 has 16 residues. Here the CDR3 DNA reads TGCAGTGCTAGAGATCTCCACAGGGCACAGGGCTATGGCTACACCTTC. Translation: CSARDLHRAQGYGYTF.

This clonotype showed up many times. CDR3 loop: CASSLGRALSDTQYF. The CDR3 DNA sequence: TGTGCCAGCAGCCTGGGGAGGGCCTTGTCAGATACGCAGTATTTT. The chain combines TRBV12-3 or TRBV12-4 with TRBJ2-3; TRBD2 matches 7 bases. V lost 6 bases and J lost 4; bases outside the gene matches: 10. This CDR3 comprises 15 residues.

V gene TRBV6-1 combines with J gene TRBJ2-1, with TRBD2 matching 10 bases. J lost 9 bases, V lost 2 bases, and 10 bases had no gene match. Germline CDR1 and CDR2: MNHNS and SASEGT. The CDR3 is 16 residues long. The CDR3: CASSEQRASGSSEQFF. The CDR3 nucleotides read TGTGCCAGCAGTGAACAGAGGGCTAGCGGGAGCAGTGAGCAGTTCTTC.

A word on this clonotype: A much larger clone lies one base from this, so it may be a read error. The CDR3 sequence: CASNRTGQETQYF. The CDR3 DNA reads TGCGCCAGCAACCGGACAGGTCAAGAGACCCAGTACTTC. The chain is built from TRBV5-1 and TRBJ2-5; TRBD1 matches at 7 bases. The trim removed 6 bases at V and 2 bases at J, leaving 4 bases unmatched. CDR1 and CDR2 from the germline V gene are SGHRS and YFSETQ. The CDR3 has 13 amino acids.

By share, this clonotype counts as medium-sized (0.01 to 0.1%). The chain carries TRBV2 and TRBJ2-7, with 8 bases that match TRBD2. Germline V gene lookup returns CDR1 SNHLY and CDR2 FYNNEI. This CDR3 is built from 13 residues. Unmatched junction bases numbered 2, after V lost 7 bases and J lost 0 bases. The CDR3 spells CASTGGASYEQYF. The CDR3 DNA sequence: TGTGCCAGCACGGGGGGGGCCTCCTACGAGCAGTACTTC.

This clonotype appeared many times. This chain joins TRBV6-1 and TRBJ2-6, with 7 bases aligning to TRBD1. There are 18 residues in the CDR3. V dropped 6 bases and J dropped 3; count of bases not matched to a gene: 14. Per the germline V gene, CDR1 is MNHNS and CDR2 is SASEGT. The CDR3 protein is CASRDAGTVPLGANVLTF. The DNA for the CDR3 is TGTGCCAGCAGAGACGCCGGGACAGTCCCCCTTGGGGCCAACGTCCTGACTTTC.

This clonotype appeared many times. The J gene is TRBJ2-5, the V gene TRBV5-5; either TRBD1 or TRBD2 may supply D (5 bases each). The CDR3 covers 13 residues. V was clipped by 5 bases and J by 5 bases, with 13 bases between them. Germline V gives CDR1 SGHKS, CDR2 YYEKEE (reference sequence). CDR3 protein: CASSLGWGETQYF. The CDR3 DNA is TGTGCCAGCAGTCTGGGTTGGGGGGAGACCCAGTACTTC.

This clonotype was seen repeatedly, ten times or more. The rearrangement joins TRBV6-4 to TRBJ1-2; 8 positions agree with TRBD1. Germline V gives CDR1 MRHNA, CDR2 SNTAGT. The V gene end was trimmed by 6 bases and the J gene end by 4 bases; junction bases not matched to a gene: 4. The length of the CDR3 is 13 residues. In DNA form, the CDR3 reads TGTGCCAGCAGCGACAGGGGTGGCTATGGCTACACCTTC. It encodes CASSDRGGYGYTF.

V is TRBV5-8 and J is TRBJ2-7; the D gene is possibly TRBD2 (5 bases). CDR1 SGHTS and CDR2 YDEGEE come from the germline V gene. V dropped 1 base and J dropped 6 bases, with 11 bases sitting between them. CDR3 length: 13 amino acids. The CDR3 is CASSLRGQPEQYF. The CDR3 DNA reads TGTGCCAGCAGCTTGAGAGGGCAGCCCGAGCAGTACTTC.

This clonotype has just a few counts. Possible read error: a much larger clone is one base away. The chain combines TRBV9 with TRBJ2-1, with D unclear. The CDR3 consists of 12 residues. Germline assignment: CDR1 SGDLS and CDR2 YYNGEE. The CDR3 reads CASSVGVNGQFF. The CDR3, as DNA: TGTGCCAGCAGCGTAGGGGTCAATGGGCAGTTCTTC.

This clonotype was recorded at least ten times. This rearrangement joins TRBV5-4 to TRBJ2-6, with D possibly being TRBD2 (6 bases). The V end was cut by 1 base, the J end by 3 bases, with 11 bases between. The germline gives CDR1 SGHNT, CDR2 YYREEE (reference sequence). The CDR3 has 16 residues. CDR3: CASSLSRGGGANVLTF. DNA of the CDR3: TGTGCCAGCAGCTTGAGTAGGGGAGGTGGGGCCAACGTCCTGACTTTC.

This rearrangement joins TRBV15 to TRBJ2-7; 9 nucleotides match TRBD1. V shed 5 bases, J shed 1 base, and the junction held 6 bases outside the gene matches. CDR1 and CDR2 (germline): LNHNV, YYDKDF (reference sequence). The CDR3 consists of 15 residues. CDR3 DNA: TGTGCCACCAGCCTGGACAGGGGAGTTTCCTACGAGCAGTACTTC. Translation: CATSLDRGVSYEQYF.

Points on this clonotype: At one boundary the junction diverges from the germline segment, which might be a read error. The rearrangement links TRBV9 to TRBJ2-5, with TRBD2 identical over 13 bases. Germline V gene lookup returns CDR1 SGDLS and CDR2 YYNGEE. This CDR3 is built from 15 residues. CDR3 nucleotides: TGCGCCAGCAGCGTAGGACTAGCGGGAGCAGAGACCCAGTACTTC. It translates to CASSVGLAGAETQYF.

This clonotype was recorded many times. This CDR3 reads CASSFSQDEQYF. The CDR3 nucleotides read TGTGCCAGCAGCTTTTCACAGGACGAGCAGTACTTC. The chain uses TRBV7-9 and TRBJ2-7; weak D call: TRBD1 (5 bases). CDR3 length equals 12 residues. The ends were cut back, 3 bases at V and 5 bases at J, with 8 bases in the middle. Germline V gene sequence: CDR1 SEHNR, CDR2 FQNEAQ (reference sequence). Based on the CDR3 plus reference TRBV7-9 and TRBJ2-7, the full variable domain is DTGVSQNPRHKITKRGQNVTFRCDPISEHNRLYWYRQTLGQGPEFLTYFQNEAQLEKSRLLSDRFSAERPKGSFSTLEIQRTEQGDSAMYLCASSFSQDEQYFGPGTRLTVT.

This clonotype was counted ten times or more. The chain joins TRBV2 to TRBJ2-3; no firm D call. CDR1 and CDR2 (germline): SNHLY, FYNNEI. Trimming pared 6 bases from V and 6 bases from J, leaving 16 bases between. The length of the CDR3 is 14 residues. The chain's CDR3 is CASSVLVSSDTQYF. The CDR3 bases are TGTGCCAGCAGCGTCCTAGTATCATCCGATACGCAGTATTTT.

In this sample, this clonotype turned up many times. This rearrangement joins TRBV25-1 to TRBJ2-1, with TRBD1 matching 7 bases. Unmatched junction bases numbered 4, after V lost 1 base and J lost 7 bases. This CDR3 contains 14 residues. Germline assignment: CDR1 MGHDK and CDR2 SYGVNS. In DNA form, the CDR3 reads TGTGCCAGCAGTGAATCTGTGACAGGGAATGAGCAGTTCTTC. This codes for CASSESVTGNEQFF. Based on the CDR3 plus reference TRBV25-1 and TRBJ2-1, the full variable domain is EADIYQTPRYLVIGTGKKITLECSQTMGHDKMYWYQQDPGMELHLIHYSYGVNSTEKGDLSSESTVSRIRTEHFPLTLESARPSHTSQYLCASSESVTGNEQFFGPGTRLTVL.

The CDR3 protein is CASSLIGGGAGAHEQYF. The CDR3 DNA reads TGTGCCAGCAGTTTAATCGGGGGGGGGGCAGGGGCGCACGAGCAGTACTTC. J is TRBJ2-7 and V is TRBV27, with 8 bases lining up with TRBD2. Per germline, CDR1 MNHEY and CDR2 SMNVEV (reference sequence). The CDR3 extends over 17 amino acids. Trimming cost V 2 bases and J 5 bases; bases outside gene matches: 14.

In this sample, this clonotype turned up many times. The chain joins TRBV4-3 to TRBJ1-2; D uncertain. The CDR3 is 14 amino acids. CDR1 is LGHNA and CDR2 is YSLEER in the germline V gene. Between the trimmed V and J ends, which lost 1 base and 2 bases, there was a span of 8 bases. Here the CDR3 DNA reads TGCGCCAGCAGCCAAGGTCGTCAAAACTATGGCTACACCTTC. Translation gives CASSQGRQNYGYTF.

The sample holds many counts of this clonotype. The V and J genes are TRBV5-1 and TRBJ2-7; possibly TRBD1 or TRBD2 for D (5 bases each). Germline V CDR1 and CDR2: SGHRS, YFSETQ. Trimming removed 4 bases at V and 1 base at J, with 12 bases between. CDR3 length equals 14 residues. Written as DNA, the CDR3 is TGCGCCAGCAGCACTTCCGGGACGTCCTACGAGCAGTACTTC. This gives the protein CASSTSGTSYEQYF.